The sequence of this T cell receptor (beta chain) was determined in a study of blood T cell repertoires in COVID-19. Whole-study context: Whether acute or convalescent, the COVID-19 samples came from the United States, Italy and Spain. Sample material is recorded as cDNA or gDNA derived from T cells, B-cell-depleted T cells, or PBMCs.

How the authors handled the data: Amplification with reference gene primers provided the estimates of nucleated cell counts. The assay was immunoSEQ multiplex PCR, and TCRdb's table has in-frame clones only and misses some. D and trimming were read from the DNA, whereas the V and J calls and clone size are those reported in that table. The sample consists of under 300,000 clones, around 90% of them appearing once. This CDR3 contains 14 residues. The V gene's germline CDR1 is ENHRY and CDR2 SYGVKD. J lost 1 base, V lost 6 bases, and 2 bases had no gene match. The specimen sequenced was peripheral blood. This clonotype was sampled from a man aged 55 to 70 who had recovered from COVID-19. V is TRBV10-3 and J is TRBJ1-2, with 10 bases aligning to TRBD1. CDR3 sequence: CAIRGQGINYGYTF. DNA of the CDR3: TGTGCCATCAGGGGACAGGGGATTAACTATGGCTACACCTTC.